Listed below are T cell receptor beta chains from one sample, sequenced in a study of cytomegalovirus exposure and HLA in healthy donors. Assay: immunoSEQ multiplex PCR; the TCRdb copy retains only in-frame clones and omits some. This table holds around 130,000 clones, under 90% found once. Sequenced sample: PBMCs. All receptors derive from a woman in her thirties or forties in good health and CMV-seronegative. CDR3s include the opening cysteine and the closing phenylalanine or tryptophan. Fields, in order: D gene, V gene, J gene, clone size, CDR3 protein, CDR3 DNA. A D gene is named only where the DNA matches it firmly. Part of the rows lack a size; the others show once, few, many or a class for expanded clones.

>.|TRBV14|TRBJ1-1|.
CASSPRVSEAFF
TGTGCCAGCAGCCCCAGGGTTTCCGAAGCTTTCTTT
>.|TRBV28|TRBJ2-5|.
CASSPWGVRGRGQETQYF
TGTGCCAGCAGTCCGTGGGGGGTGAGGGGGCGCGGTCAAGAGACCCAGTACTTC
>.|TRBV29-1|TRBJ2-7|.
CSVHQGGYEQYF
TGCAGCGTTCACCAGGGGGGCTACGAGCAGTACTTC
>.|TRBV9|TRBJ2-5|.
CASSVAGGTETQYF
TGTGCCAGCAGCGTAGCTGGGGGGACGGAGACCCAGTACTTC
>TRBD1|TRBV5-6|TRBJ1-3|many
CASSWTGAFGNTIYF
TGTGCCAGCAGCTGGACAGGGGCATTTGGAAACACCATATATTTT
>TRBD1|TRBV7-9|TRBJ1-2|.
CASSPSRGGYTF
TGTGCCAGCAGCCCTTCCAGGGGGGGCTACACCTTC
>TRBD1|TRBV9|TRBJ2-1|.
CASSPPGTGNYNEQFF
TGTGCCAGCAGCCCCCCCGGGACAGGGAACTACAATGAGCAGTTCTTC
>.|TRBV5-1|TRBJ2-1|.
CASSPGDPWDEQFF
TGCGCCAGCTCCCCAGGGGACCCCTGGGATGAGCAGTTCTTC
>TRBD1|TRBV7-2|TRBJ1-2|.
CASSLKQGADYGYTF
TGTGCCAGCAGCTTAAAACAGGGGGCGGACTATGGCTACACCTTC
>.|TRBV19|TRBJ1-1|once
CASRSQGFTEAFF
TGTGCCAGTAGATCACAGGGCTTCACTGAAGCTTTCTTT
>.|TRBV5-1|TRBJ2-1|.
CASSLESDNEQFF
TGCGCCAGCAGCTTGGAGAGTGACAATGAGCAGTTCTTC
>TRBD2|TRBV15|TRBJ2-1|.
CATSRDLLAGHEQFF
TGTGCCACCAGCAGAGATTTACTAGCGGGGCATGAGCAGTTCTTC
>TRBD2|TRBV4-2|TRBJ2-5|.
CASSPSGGAPETQYF
TGTGCCAGCAGCCCTAGCGGGGGGGCCCCAGAGACCCAGTACTTC
>TRBD2|TRBV12-5|TRBJ2-7|.
CASGFLTSGPSYEQYF
TGTGCTAGTGGTTTTCTGACTAGCGGGCCCTCCTACGAGCAGTACTTC
>TRBD2|TRBV2|TRBJ2-5|.
CASRRDPSGEETQYF
TGTGCCAGCAGGAGGGACCCTAGCGGGGAAGAGACCCAGTACTTC
>.|TRBV16|TRBJ1-6|.
CASSQFGGLSSSPLHF
TGTGCCAGCAGCCAATTCGGAGGCTTATCCTCCTCACCCCTCCACTTT
>TRBD1|TRBV12-5|TRBJ2-7|.
CALGTGAHEQYF
TGTGCACTCGGGACAGGGGCCCACGAGCAGTACTTC